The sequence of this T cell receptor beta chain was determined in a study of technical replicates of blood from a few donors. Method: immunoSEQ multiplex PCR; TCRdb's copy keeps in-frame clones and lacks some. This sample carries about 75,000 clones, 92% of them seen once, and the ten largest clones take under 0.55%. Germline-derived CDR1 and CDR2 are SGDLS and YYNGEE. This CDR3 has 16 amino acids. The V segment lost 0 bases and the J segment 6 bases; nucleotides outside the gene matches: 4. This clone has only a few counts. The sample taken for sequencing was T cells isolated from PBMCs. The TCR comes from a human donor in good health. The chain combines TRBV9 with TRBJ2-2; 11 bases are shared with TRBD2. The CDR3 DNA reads TGTGCCAGCAGCGTAGAAATGGGACTAGCGGCCGGGGAGCTGTTTTTT. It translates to CASSVEMGLAAGELFF.